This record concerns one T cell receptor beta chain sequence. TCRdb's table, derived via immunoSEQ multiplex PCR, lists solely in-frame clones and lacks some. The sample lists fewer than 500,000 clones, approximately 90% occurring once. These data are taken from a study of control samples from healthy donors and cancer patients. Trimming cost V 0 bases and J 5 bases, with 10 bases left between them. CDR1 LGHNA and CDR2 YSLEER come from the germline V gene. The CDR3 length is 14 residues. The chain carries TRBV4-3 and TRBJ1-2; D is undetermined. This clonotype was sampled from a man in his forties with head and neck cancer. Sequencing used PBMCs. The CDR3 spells CASSQDGAGYGYTF. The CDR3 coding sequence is TGCGCCAGCAGCCAAGATGGCGCGGGATATGGCTACACCTTC.